This TCR beta chain was recovered during a study of glioma-infiltrating T cells after dendritic cell vaccination (dated by TCRdb to 2015 to 2016). In the study overall: Of the 15 glioblastoma patients in the cohort, all drawn from Phase I and II dendritic cell vaccination trials, 9 were newly diagnosed and 6 had recurrent disease. In glioblastoma patients vaccinated with dendritic cells, deep sequencing of TCR beta CDR3 regions served to measure the amount of tumor-infiltrating lymphocytes and to compare repertoires between tumor and blood. Patients received autologous tumor lysate-pulsed dendritic cell vaccination between about 2003 and 2013. The vaccine consisted of monocyte-derived dendritic cells cultured less than eight days with IL-4 and GM-CSF, then pulsed overnight with autologous tumor lysate. Each patient got three intradermal injections of the dendritic cell vaccine, spaced at biweekly intervals, in the arm below the axilla. Survival after dendritic cell vaccination was correlated with TCR sequencing metrics, such as TIL content and the overlap between tumor and blood repertoires. General study outcomes and caveats: The cohort was small and heterogeneous, with few patients having full blood and tumor sets and even fewer initial-recurrent tumor pairs. TCR clonality showed no direct relationship with survival, which suggests that a diverse polyclonal response may be important. Longer time to progression and overall survival after dendritic cell vaccination were predicted by higher estimated pretreatment TIL content. The TCR overlap response model with three groups was called speculative and said to need prospective validation.

Points on this clone: The specificity of this receptor is unknown. Per-nucleotide qualities are absent, and no much larger clonotype sits a single base away.

Selection of patients required sufficient residual fresh-frozen tumor tissue and over two years of available survival data. Although molecular status otherwise differed among the glioblastoma patients, no patient had an isocitrate dehydrogenase mutation. PBMC were collected before vaccination, two weeks after the third vaccination, and at tumor progression when it occurred. The Qiagen DNeasy Blood extraction Kit was used for extraction of genomic DNA. Looking up the germline V gene yields CDR1 MGHRA and CDR2 YSYEKL. Counted from cysteine to phenylalanine, this CDR3 has 16 amino acids. Left in the record is the CDR3 DNA by itself, 48 bases read in frame from the first base. Trimming removed 4 bases from V and 4 bases from J; the gene matches leave 6 bases unexplained. Using the immunoSEQ assay, TCRB CDR3 regions were amplified from 1.5 to 2 micrograms of genomic DNA, or from all available DNA when less than that was on hand. The multiplex PCR employed 60 forward primers targeting TCR V beta segments and 13 reverse primers targeting J beta segments. To estimate the number of reads per starting template, synthetic control templates were added to each sample at limiting dilution. The Illumina HiSeq System generated 87 bp sequencing reads. In the source study's methods: To remove PCR and sequencing errors, closely related sequences were merged with a nearest neighbor algorithm. TCR overlap was defined as the percentage of unique tumor TCR beta sequences that were also found in the peripheral blood of the same patient. In its TCRdb copy, this immuneACCESS table keeps in-frame sequences only and misses some clones. Where compared with another copy, unresolved V genes explain less than half of these, and the others have no known cause. Clone size and the V and J calls come from that table; the DNA yielded D and trimming. The sample yields about 92,000 clones; just over 85% were counted once. The biggest ten clones account for around 14% of the sample.

The TCR originated in a human donor with glioblastoma. The chain is assembled from TRBV4-1 and TRBJ2-6, with 8 bases in between that match TRBD1. Sequences were derived from blood, sampled before dendritic cell vaccination. The CDR3 protein is CASSLTGTGGANVLTF. The sequenced DNA is TGCGCCAGCAGCCTTACCGGGACAGGAGGGGCCAACGTCCTGACTTTC.